Here is one TCR beta chain with its context. Authors' methods: Amplification with reference gene primers provided the estimates of nucleated cell counts. TCRdb's copy holds only in-frame clones and misses some; the assay was immunoSEQ multiplex PCR. V and J calls and clone size follow that table, whereas D and trimming were derived from the DNA. The sample records some 120,000 clones, more than 75% being singletons. The data were obtained in a study of blood T cell repertoires in COVID-19. Overall study context: Specimens from acute and convalescent COVID-19 originated in the United States, Italy and Spain. PBMCs, B-cell-depleted T cells, or T cells were the source of the cDNA or gDNA that made up the material.

CDR3 length equals 16 residues. The germline V gene encodes CDR1 LNHDA and CDR2 SQIVND (reference sequence). With 3 bases clipped from V and 2 bases from J, the junction kept 8 bases outside the gene matches. Sequenced sample: peripheral blood. The V and J genes are TRBV19 and TRBJ2-7, with 9 nucleotides matching TRBD1. The TCR comes from a man in his forties or fifties with acute or convalescent COVID-19. CDR3 amino acids: CASSIFPGQGPYEQYF. DNA for the CDR3: TGTGCCAGTAGTATTTTCCCGGGACAGGGCCCCTACGAGCAGTACTTC. Full variable domain (missing parts from reference TRBV19 and TRBJ2-7): DGGITQSPKYLFRKEGQNVTLSCEQNLNHDAMYWYRQDPGQGLRLIYYSQIVNDFQKGDIAEGYSVSREKKESFPLTVTSAQKNPTAFYLCASSIFPGQGPYEQYFGPGTRLTVT.